This T cell receptor (beta chain) derives from a study of T cells after yellow fever vaccination. This CDR3 comprises 18 residues. Germline assignment: CDR1 MNHEY and CDR2 SMNVEV (reference sequence). Trimming left V 5 bases short and J 4 bases short, with 26 bases between. Each CDR3 protein is one row after TCRdb ran MiXCR on the 5' RACE reads. The table includes 320,000 or so distinct CDR3 sequences, roughly 8.3% detected once. The receptor's source is a young man who received the YFV17D yellow fever vaccine. Specimen: PBMCs, collected around 45 days after the first yellow fever vaccination. The rearrangement uses TRBV27 and TRBJ2-5; a weak D match, TRBD1 (6 bases). CDR3 in DNA: TGTGCCAGCAGTCCAGAACCCATACCCGGGACAACAAGAGAGACCCAGTACTTC. It translates to CASSPEPIPGTTRETQYF.